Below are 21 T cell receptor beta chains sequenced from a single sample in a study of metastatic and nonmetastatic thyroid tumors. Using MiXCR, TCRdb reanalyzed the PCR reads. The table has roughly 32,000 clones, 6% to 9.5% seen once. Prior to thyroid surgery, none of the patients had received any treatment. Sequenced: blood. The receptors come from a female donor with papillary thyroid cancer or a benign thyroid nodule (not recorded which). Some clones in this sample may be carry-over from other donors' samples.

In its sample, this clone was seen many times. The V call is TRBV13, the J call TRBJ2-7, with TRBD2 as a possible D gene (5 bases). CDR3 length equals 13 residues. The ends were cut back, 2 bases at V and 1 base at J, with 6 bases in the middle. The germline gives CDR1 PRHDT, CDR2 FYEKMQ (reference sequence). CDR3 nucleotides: TGTGCCAGCAGCTTACGGGAATCCTACGAGCAGTACTTC. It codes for CASSLRESYEQYF.

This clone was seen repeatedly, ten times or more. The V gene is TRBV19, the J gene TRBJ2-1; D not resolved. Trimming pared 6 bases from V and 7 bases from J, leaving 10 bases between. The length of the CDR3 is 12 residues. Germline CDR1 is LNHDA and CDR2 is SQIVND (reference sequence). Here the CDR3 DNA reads TGTGCCAGTAGCCAAATCCGGAATGAGCAGTTCTTC. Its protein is CASSQIRNEQFF.

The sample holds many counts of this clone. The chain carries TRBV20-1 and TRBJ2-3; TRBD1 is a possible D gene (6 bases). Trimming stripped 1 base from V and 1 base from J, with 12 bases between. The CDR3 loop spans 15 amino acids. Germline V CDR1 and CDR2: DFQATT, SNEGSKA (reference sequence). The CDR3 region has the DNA TGCAGTGCTAGAGCAACAGGGCTGGGCACAGATACGCAGTATTTT. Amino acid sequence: CSARATGLGTDTQYF.

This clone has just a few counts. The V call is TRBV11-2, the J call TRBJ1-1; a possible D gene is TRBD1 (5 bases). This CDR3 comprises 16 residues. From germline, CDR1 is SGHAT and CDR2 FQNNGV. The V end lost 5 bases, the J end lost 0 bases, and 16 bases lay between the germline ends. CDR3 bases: TGTGCCAGCAGCCCTAGGAGGGACGGGGTGAACACTGAAGCTTTCTTT. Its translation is CASSPRRDGVNTEAFF.

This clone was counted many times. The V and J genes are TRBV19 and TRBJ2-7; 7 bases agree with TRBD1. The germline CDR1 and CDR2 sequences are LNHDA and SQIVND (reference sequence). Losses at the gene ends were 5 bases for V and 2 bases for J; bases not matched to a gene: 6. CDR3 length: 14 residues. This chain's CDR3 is CASSGTAPTYEQYF. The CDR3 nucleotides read TGTGCCAGTAGTGGGACAGCTCCCACCTACGAGCAGTACTTC. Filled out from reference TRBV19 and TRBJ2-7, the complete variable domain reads DGGITQSPKYLFRKEGQNVTLSCEQNLNHDAMYWYRQDPGQGLRLIYYSQIVNDFQKGDIAEGYSVSREKKESFPLTVTSAQKNPTAFYLCASSGTAPTYEQYFGPGTRLTVT.

The CDR3 loop is CATGTDWGLAGWNPYEQYF. The DNA for the CDR3 is TGTGCCACCGGCACCGACTGGGGACTAGCGGGATGGAACCCCTACGAGCAGTACTTC. This chain joins TRBV15 and TRBJ2-7; 13 bases line up with TRBD2. CDR3 length: 19 residues. CDR1 and CDR2 (germline): LNHNV, YYDKDF (reference sequence). V was pared by 8 bases and J by 2 bases, with 18 bases of the junction left unmatched. Supplemented by reference TRBV15 and TRBJ2-7, the full variable domain reads DAMVIQNPRYQVTQFGKPVTLSCSQTLNHNVMYWYQQKSSQAPKLLFHYYDKDFNNEADTPDNFQSRRPNTSFCFLDIRSPGLGDTAMYLCATGTDWGLAGWNPYEQYFGPGTRLTVT.

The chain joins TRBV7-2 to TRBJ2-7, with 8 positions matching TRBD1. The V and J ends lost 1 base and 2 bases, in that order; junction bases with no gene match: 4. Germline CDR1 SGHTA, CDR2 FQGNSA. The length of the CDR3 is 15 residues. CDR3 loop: CASSLGTGTPYEQYF. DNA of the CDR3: TGTGCCAGCAGCTTAGGGACAGGGACCCCCTACGAGCAGTACTTC.

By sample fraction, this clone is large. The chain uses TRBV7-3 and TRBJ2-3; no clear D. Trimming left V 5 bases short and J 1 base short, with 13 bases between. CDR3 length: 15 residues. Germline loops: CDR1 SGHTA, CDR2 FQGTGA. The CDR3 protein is CASSADSGGTDTQYF. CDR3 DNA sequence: TGTGCCAGCAGCGCCGATTCTGGCGGCACAGATACGCAGTATTTT.

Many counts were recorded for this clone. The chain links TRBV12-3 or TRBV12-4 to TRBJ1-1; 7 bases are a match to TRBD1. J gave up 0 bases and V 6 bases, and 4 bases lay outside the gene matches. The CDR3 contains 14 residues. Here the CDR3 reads CASRLTGVNTEAFF. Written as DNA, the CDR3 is TGTGCCAGCAGGCTAACAGGGGTGAACACTGAAGCTTTCTTT.

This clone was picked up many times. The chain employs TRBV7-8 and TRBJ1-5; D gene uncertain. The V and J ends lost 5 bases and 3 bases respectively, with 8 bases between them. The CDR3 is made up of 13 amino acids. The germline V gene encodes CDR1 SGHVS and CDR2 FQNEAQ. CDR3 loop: CASSVHLNQPQHF. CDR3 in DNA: TGTGCCAGCAGCGTACATCTCAATCAGCCCCAGCATTTT. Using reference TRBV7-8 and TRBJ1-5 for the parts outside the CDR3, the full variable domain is GAGVSQSPRYKVAKRGQDVALRCDPISGHVSLFWYQQALGQGPEFLTYFQNEAQLDKSGLPSDRFFAERPEGSVSTLKIQRTQQEDSAVYLCASSVHLNQPQHFGDGTRLSIL.

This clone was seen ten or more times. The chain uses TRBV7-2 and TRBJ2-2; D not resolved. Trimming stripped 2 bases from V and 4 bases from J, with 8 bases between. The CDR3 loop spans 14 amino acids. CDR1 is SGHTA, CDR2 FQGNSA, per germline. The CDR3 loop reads CASSLSPGTGELFF. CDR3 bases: TGTGCCAGCAGCTTATCCCCAGGCACCGGGGAGCTGTTTTTT.

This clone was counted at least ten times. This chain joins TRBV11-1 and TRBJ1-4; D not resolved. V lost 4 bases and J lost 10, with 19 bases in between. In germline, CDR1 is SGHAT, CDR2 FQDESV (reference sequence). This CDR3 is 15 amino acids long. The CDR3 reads CASSSMAYLGGKLFF. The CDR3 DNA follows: TGTGCCAGCAGCTCTATGGCATACCTCGGCGGAAAACTGTTTTTT.

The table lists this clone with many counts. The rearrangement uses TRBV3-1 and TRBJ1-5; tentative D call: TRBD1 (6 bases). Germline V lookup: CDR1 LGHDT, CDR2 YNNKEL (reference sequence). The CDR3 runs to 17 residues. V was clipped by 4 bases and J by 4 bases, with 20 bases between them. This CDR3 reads CASSPNLVGARNQPQHF. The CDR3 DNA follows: TGTGCCAGCAGCCCGAACCTAGTGGGGGCAAGGAATCAGCCCCAGCATTTT.

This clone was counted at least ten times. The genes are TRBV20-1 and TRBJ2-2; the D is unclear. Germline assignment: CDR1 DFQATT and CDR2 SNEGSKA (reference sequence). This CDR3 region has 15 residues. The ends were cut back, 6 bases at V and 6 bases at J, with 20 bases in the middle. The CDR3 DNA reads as TGCAGTGCCGCCTCGGGCAGTTCAAGGGCCGGGGAGCTGTTTTTT. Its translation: CSAASGSSRAGELFF.

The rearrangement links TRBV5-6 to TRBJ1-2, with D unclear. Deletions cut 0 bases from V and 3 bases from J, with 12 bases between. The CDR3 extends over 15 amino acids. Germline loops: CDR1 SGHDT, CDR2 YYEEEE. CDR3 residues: CASSLAGPDDYGYTF. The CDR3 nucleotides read TGTGCCAGCAGCTTGGCGGGCCCCGACGACTATGGCTACACCTTC.

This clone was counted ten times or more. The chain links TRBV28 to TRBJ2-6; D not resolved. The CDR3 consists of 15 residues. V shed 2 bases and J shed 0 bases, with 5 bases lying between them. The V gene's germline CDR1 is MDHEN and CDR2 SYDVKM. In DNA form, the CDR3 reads TGTGCCAGCAGTTTACAGCACTCTGGGGCCAACGTCCTGACTTTC. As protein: CASSLQHSGANVLTF.

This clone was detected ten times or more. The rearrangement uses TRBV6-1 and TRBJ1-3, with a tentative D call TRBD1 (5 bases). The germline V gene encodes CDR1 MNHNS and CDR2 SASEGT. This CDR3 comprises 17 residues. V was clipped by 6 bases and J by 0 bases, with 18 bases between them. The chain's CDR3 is CASSPNPGRNSGNTIYF. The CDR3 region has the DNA TGTGCCAGCAGCCCAAACCCGGGACGGAACTCTGGAAACACCATATATTTT.

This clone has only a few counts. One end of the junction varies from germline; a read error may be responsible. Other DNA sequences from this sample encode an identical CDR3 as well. The CDR3 sequence is CSARDRVRNTGELFF. Written as DNA, the CDR3 is TGCAGTGCTAGAGATCGTGTCAGGAACACCGGGGAACTGTTTTTT. This chain connects TRBV20-1 to TRBJ2-2; D perhaps matches TRBD2 (5 bases). Germline V gives CDR1 DFQATT, CDR2 SNEGSKA (reference sequence). This CDR3 comprises 15 residues.

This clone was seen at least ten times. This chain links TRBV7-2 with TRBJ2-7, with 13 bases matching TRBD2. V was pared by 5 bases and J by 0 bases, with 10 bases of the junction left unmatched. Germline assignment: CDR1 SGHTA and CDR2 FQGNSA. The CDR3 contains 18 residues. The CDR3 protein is CASSISRTSGSSSYEQYF. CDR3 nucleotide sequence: TGTGCCAGCAGCATAAGCCGGACTAGCGGGAGCTCCTCCTACGAGCAGTACTTC.

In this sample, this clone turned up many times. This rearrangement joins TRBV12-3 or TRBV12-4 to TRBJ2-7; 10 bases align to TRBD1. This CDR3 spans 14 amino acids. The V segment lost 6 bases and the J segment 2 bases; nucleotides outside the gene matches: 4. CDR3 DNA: TGTGCCAGCAGCAAGACAGGGGGCCCCTACGAGCAGTACTTC. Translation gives CASSKTGGPYEQYF.

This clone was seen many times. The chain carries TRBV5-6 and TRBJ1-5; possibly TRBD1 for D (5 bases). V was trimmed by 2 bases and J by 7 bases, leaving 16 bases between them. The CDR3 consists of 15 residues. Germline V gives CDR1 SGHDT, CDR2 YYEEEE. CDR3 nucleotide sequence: TGTGCCAGCAGCTTTAGGTTAGGGACGGAACAGCCCCAGCATTTT. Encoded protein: CASSFRLGTEQPQHF.